This note documents a single T cell receptor (beta chain) sequence. The record originates from a study of cytomegalovirus exposure and HLA in healthy donors. PCR was performed using 60 Vbeta and 13 Jbeta primers. In the authors' workflow: A follow-up analysis tallied 60 million to 85 million unique TCR beta chains, roughly 10 million shared. Some clones are missing from TCRdb's copy, which holds only in-frame ones; the method was immunoSEQ multiplex PCR. V and J calls and clone size are those listed in that table; D and trimming were worked out from the DNA. This sample carries 120,000 or so clones, about two thirds of them seen once, and the ten largest clones take 8.2%. This TCR came from a middle-aged woman in good health and CMV-seropositive. The source material was PBMCs.

CDR3 loop: CASSPDQETQYF. DNA of the CDR3: TGCGCCAGCAGCCCCGACCAAGAGACCCAGTACTTC. The genes are TRBV5-1 and TRBJ2-5; D gene unclear. Germline CDR1 SGHRS, CDR2 YFSETQ. The ends were cut back, 4 bases at V and 0 bases at J, with 4 bases in the middle. The length of the CDR3 is 12 residues.